Reported below is one TCR beta chain. Its target is unknown. The method was immunoSEQ multiplex PCR; TCRdb's version includes in-frame clones alone and lacks a portion of them. The sample comprises roughly 99,000 clones, about nine tenths of which are singletons, and around 0.76% rests with the top ten. The record originates from a study of graft-versus-host responses after intestinal transplantation. Study details: Every recipient underwent anti-thymocyte globulin induction, then tacrolimus and steroids for three to four years.

The CDR3 covers 15 residues. V was cut by 3 bases and J by 4 bases, with 13 bases left in between. From germline, CDR1 is LNHDA and CDR2 SQIVND (reference sequence). Study results and caveats: GvH clones occurred in recipient marrow; some first appeared in ileum or blood. Individuals carrying graft-donor T cell macrochimerism showed high graft-versus-host to host-versus-graft clonal ratios in allografts.

The sequencing used unstimulated CD4+ T cells sorted from spleen or lymph node cells, collected before transplant. The sequence was obtained from a human donor who was the organ donor for an intestinal transplant. The chain couples TRBV19 to TRBJ2-1, with TRBD1 as a possible D gene (6 bases). CDR3 protein: CASSIGDKRYNEQFF. The DNA for the CDR3 is TGTGCCAGTAGTATCGGGGACAAGAGATACAATGAGCAGTTCTTC. Full variable domain (rest looked up from reference TRBV19 and TRBJ2-1): DGGITQSPKYLFRKEGQNVTLSCEQNLNHDAMYWYRQDPGQGLRLIYYSQIVNDFQKGDIAEGYSVSREKKESFPLTVTSAQKNPTAFYLCASSIGDKRYNEQFFGPGTRLTVL.